The clone carrying this TCR beta chain was counted many times. In the authors' methods: Cell counts per sample came from amplifying reference gene primers. Sequencing was performed with immunoSEQ multiplex PCR; in TCRdb, only in-frame clones are kept and a portion is missing. The V and J calls and clone size are taken from that table; D and trimming were inferred from the DNA. The sample shows about 160,000 clones, approximately 87% of them seen only once. The source of the sample is a study of blood T cell repertoires in COVID-19. Cohort assignment relied on participant-reported clinical history. Per the germline V gene, CDR1 is DFQATT and CDR2 is SNEGSKA (reference sequence). V gave up 6 bases and J gave up 6 bases, with 9 bases separating them. This CDR3 region has 11 residues.

The sequence was collected from a woman in her forties or fifties who had recovered from COVID-19. V gene TRBV20-1 combines with J gene TRBJ2-1; possible D gene TRBD1, 6 bases. The sequenced sample consisted of PBMCs or T cells enriched from blood (not recorded which). This CDR3 reads CSAARGNEQFF. DNA of the CDR3: TGCAGTGCCGCCAGGGGCAATGAGCAGTTCTTC.